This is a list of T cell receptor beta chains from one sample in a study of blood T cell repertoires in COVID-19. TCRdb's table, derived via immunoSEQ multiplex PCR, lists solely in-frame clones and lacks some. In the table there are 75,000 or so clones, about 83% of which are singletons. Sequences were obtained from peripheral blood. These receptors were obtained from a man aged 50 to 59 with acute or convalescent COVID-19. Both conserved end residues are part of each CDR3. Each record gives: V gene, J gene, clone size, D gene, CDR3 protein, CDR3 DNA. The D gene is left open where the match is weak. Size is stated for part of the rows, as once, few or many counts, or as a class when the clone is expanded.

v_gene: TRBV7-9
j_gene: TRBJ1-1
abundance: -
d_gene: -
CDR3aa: CASSYRPGGTEAFF
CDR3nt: TGTGCCAGCAGCTACCGTCCGGGGGGGACTGAAGCTTTCTTT

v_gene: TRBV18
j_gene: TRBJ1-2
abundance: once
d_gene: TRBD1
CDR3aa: CASSPYTGTEFFYGYTF
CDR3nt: TGTGCCAGCTCACCTTACACCGGGACAGAATTTTTCTATGGCTACACCTTC

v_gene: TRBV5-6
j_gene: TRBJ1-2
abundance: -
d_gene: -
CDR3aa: CASPHTTQARGGFYGYTF
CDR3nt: TGTGCCAGCCCCCACACGACACAGGCCCGGGGGGGTTTCTATGGCTACACCTTC

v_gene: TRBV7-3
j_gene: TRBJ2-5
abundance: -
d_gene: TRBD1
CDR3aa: CASSLTGTGGGTLVQGTQYF
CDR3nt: TGTGCCAGCAGCTTAACCGGGACAGGGGGTGGTACCCTCGTTCAGGGGACCCAGTACTTC

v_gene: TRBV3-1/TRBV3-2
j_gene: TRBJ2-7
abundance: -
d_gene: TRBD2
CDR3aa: CASSLGTSREQYF
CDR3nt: TGTGCCAGCAGCCTGGGGACTAGTCGTGAGCAGTACTTC

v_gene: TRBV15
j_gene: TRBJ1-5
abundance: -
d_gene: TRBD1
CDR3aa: CATSRDSLQGQPQHF
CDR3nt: TGTGCCACCAGCAGAGATTCACTACAGGGGCAGCCCCAGCATTTT

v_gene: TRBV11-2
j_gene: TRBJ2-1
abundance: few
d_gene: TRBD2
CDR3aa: CASTVPGIAGFEQFF
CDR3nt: TGTGCCAGCACGGTCCCGGGGATAGCGGGGTTTGAGCAGTTCTTC

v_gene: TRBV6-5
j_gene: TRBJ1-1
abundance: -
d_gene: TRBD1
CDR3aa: CASRRGQRNTEAFF
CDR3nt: TGTGCCAGCAGGAGGGGGCAGCGCAACACTGAAGCTTTCTTT

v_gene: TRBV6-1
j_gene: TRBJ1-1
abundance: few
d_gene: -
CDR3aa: CASSDGPPGEAFF
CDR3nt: TGTGCCAGCAGTGATGGTCCCCCAGGGGAAGCTTTCTTT

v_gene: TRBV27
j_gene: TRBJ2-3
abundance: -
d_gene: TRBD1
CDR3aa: CASSPYTGTGANTQYF
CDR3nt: TGTGCCAGCAGTCCATATACCGGGACAGGGGCGAATACGCAGTATTTT

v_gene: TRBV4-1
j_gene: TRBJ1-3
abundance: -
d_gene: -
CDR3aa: CASSPRPSGNTIYF
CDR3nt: TGCGCCAGCAGCCCCCGTCCCTCTGGAAACACCATATATTTT

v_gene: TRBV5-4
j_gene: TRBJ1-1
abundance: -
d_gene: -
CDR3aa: CASSLEGGNTEAFF
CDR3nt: TGTGCCAGCAGCTTGGAAGGGGGGAACACTGAAGCTTTCTTT

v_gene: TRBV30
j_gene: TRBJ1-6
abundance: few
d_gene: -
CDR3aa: CAWSGNSNSPLHF
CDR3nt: TGTGCCTGGAGTGGAAACTCTAATTCACCCCTCCACTTT

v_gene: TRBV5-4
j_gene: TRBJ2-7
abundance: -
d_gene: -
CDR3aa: CASSLDPGNREQYF
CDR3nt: TGTGCCAGCAGCTTGGACCCAGGGAATCGCGAGCAGTACTTC

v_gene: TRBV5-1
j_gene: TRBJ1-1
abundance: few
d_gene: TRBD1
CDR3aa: CASSWTGDTEAFF
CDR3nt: TGCGCCAGCAGTTGGACAGGCGACACTGAAGCTTTCTTT

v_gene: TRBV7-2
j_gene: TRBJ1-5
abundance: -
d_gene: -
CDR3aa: CASSLKESNQPQHF
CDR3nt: TGTGCCAGCAGCCTCAAGGAGAGCAATCAGCCCCAGCATTTT

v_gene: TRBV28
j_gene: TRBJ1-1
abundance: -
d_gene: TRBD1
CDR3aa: CASSLDGFGQGEDTEAFF
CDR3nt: TGTGCCAGCAGTTTAGATGGGTTCGGACAGGGTGAGGACACTGAAGCTTTCTTT

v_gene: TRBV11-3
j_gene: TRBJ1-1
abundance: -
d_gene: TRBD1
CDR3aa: CASSYDRGRPEAFF
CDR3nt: TGTGCCAGCAGCTATGACAGGGGGAGGCCTGAAGCTTTCTTT

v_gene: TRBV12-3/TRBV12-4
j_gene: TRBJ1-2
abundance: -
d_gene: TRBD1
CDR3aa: CASRPGQGHGYTF
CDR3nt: TGTGCCAGCAGACCGGGACAGGGGCATGGCTACACCTTC

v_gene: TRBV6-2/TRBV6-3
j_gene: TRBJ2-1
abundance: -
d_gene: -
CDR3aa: CASSYSGVAYEQFF
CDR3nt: TGTGCCAGCAGTTACTCGGGCGTGGCTTATGAGCAGTTCTTC

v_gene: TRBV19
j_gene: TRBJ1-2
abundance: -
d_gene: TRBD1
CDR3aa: CASSRQGLGYTF
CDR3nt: TGTGCCAGTAGTAGACAGGGACTTGGCTACACCTTC

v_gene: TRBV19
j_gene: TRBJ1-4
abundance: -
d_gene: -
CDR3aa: CASSVNPGIGDEKLFF
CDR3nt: TGTGCCAGTAGTGTTAACCCCGGGATCGGAGATGAAAAACTGTTTTTT

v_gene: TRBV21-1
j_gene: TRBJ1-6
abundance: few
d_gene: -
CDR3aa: CASSKEFTSRTGNNSPLHF
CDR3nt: TGTGCCAGCAGCAAAGAATTTACTTCTAGGACAGGGAATAATTCACCCCTCCACTTT

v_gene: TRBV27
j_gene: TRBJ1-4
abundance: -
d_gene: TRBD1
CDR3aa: CASSPLTGTGAPKLFF
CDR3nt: TGTGCCAGCAGTCCCCTCACCGGGACAGGGGCCCCAAAACTGTTTTTT

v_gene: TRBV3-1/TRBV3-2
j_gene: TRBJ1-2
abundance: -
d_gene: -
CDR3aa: CASSRGRGERRKYGYTF
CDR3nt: TGTGCCAGCAGCCGGGGTCGGGGTGAGAGAAGAAAGTATGGCTACACCTTC

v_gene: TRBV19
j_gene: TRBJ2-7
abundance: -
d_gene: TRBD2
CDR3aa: CAATSGANEQYF
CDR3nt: TGTGCCGCCACTAGCGGAGCTAACGAGCAGTACTTC

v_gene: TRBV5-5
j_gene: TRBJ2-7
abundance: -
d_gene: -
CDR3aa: CASSLGTGVDEQYF
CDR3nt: TGTGCCAGCAGCTTAGGGACTGGGGTTGACGAGCAGTACTTC

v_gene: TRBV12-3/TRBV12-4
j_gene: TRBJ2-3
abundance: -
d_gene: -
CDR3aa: CASNSPSTDTQYF
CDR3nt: TGTGCCAGCAATTCTCCTAGCACAGATACGCAGTATTTT

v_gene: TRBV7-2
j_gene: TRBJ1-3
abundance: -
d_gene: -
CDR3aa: CASSLASWAGNTIYF
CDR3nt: TGTGCCAGCAGCTTAGCGTCGTGGGCGGGAAACACCATATATTTT

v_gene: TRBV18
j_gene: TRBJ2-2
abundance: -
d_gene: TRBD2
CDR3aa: CASSPLAGDGELFF
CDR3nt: TGTGCCAGCTCACCACTAGCGGGGGACGGGGAGCTGTTTTTT

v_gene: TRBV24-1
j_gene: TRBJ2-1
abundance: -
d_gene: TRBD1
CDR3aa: CATSEQGVNNEQFF
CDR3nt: TGTGCCACCAGTGAACAGGGGGTTAACAATGAGCAGTTCTTC

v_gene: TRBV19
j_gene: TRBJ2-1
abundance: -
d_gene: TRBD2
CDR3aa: CASSARGRNPYNEQFF
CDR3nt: TGTGCCAGTAGTGCACGCGGGAGGAACCCCTACAATGAGCAGTTCTTC

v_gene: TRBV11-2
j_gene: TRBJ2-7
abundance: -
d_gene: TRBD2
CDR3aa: CASSSSSGGAYEQYF
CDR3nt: TGTGCCAGCAGCTCGTCTAGCGGGGGGGCCTACGAGCAGTACTTC

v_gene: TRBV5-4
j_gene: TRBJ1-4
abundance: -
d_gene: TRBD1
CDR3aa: CASSEGQGNEKLFF
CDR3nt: TGTGCCAGCAGCGAGGGACAGGGGAATGAAAAACTGTTTTTT

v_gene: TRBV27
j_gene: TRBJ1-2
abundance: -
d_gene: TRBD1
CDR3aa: CASSPFLTGASGYTF
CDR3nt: TGTGCCAGCAGTCCATTCCTCACAGGGGCCTCTGGCTACACCTTC

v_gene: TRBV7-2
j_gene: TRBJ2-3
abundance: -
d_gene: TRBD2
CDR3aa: CASSPSGSVADTQYF
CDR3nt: TGTGCCAGCAGCCCTAGCGGGAGTGTGGCAGATACGCAGTATTTT

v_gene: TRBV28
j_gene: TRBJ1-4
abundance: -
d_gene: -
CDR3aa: CASSSGGFEEKLFF
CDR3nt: TGTGCCAGCAGCTCGGGGGGTTTCGAGGAAAAACTGTTTTTT

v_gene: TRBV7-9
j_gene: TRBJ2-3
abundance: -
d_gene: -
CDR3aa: CASSLEGSTDTQYF
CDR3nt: TGTGCCAGCAGCTTGGAGGGATCTACAGATACGCAGTATTTT

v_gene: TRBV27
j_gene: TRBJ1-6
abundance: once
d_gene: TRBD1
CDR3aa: CASSVTGDSVSPLHF
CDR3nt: TGTGCCAGCAGTGTAACAGGGGACTCAGTTTCACCCCTCCACTTT

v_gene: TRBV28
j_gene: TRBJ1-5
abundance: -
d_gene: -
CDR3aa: CASSGGGSNQPQHF
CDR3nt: TGTGCCAGCAGTGGCGGGGGCTCCAATCAGCCCCAGCATTTT

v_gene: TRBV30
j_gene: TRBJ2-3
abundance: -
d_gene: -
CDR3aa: CAWSVSLSSDTQYF
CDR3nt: TGTGCCTGGAGTGTGAGCCTTTCATCGGATACGCAGTATTTT

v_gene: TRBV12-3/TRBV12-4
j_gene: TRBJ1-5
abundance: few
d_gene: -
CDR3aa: CASSFGGNQPQHF
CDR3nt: TGTGCCAGCAGTTTCGGAGGGAATCAGCCCCAGCATTTT

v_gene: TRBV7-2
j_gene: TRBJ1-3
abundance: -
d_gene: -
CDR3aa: CASSLHAASFSGNTIYF
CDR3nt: TGTGCCAGCAGCTTACACGCCGCGAGTTTCTCTGGAAACACCATATATTTT

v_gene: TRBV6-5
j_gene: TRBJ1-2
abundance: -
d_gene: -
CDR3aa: CASIDRPNYGYTF
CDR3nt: TGTGCCAGCATAGACAGACCCAACTATGGCTACACCTTC

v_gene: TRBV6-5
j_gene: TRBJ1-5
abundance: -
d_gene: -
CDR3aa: CASSSPGNQPQHF
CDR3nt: TGTGCCAGCAGTTCCCCAGGAAATCAGCCCCAGCATTTT

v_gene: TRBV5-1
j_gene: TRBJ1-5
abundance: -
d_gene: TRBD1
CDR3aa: CASSPQGANNQPQHF
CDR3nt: TGCGCCAGCAGTCCACAGGGGGCAAACAATCAGCCCCAGCATTTT

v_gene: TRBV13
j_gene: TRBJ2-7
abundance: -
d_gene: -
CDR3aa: CASSTRPGTEQYF
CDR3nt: TGTGCCAGCAGCACTAGGCCCGGGACAGAGCAGTACTTC

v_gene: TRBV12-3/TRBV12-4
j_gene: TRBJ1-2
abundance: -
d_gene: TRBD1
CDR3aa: CASSPGGYGYTF
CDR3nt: TGTGCCAGCAGTCCAGGGGGCTATGGCTACACCTTC

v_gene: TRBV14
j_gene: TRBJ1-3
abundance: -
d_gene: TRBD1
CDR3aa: CASSPGQGSGNTIYF
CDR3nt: TGTGCCAGCAGCCCTGGACAGGGTAGTGGAAACACCATATATTTT

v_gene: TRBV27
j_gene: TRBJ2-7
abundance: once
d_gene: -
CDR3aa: CASTYPTVASAGEQYF
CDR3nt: TGTGCCAGCACCTACCCCACGGTGGCTAGCGCTGGGGAGCAGTACTTC

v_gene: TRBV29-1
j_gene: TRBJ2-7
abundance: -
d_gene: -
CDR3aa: CSVAQVNSYEQYF
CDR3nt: TGCAGCGTTGCTCAGGTAAACTCCTACGAGCAGTACTTC

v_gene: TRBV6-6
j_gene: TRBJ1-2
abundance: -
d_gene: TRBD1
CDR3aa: CASSYGTGGKGGYTF
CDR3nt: TGTGCCAGCAGTTATGGGACAGGGGGAAAGGGTGGCTACACCTTC

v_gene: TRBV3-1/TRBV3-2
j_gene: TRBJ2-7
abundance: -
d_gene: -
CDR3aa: CASSQVGASYEQYF
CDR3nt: TGTGCCAGCAGCCAAGTTGGGGCTAGTTACGAGCAGTACTTC

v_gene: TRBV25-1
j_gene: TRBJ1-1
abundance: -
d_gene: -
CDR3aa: CASNRQENTEAFF
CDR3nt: TGTGCCAGCAACCGACAGGAGAACACTGAAGCTTTCTTT

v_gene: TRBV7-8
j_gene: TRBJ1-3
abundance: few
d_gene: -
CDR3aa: CASSLATGPGNTIYF
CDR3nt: TGTGCCAGCAGCTTAGCTACAGGGCCTGGAAACACCATATATTTT

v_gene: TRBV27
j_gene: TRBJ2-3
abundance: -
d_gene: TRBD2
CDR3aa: CASSFGLAYTDTQYF
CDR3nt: TGTGCCAGCAGTTTTGGACTAGCGTACACAGATACGCAGTATTTT